These T cell receptor beta chains were read from a single sample in a study of T cell changes during pregnancy in multiple sclerosis. Sequencing was performed with immunoSEQ multiplex PCR; in TCRdb, only in-frame clones are kept and a portion is missing. The table has fewer than 140,000 clones, about 90% seen once. Sample: peripheral blood, taken before pregnancy. The receptor set was obtained from a female donor with multiple sclerosis, enrolled in a pregnancy study. CDR3s include the opening cysteine and the closing phenylalanine or tryptophan. The D gene is left open where the match is weak. A row's size may be missing; if present it is once, few, many or a size class.

TRBJ2-7 | . | TRBV4-1 | TRBD2 | CASSPPLTSGRFYEQYF | TGCGCCAGCAGCCCCCCACTGACTAGCGGGAGGTTCTACGAGCAGTACTTC
TRBJ2-7 | . | TRBV27 | TRBD1 | CASKGQGTSYEQYF | TGTGCCAGCAAGGGACAGGGGACTTCCTACGAGCAGTACTTC
TRBJ2-7 | . | TRBV27 | TRBD1 | CASSTRTGVFSYEQYF | TGTGCCAGCAGTACTCGGACAGGGGTTTTCTCCTACGAGCAGTACTTC
TRBJ2-1 | few | TRBV5-1 | TRBD1 | CASSMGQSSYNEQFF | TGCGCCAGCAGCATGGGACAGAGCTCCTACAATGAGCAGTTCTTC
TRBJ1-1 | once | TRBV30 | . | CAWTLNTEAFF | TGTGCCTGGACCTTGAACACTGAAGCTTTCTTT
TRBJ1-5 | . | TRBV28 | TRBD1 | CASSLYGQGGQPQHF | TGTGCCAGCAGCCTATACGGACAGGGTGGTCAGCCCCAGCATTTT
TRBJ2-1 | . | TRBV20-1 | . | CSAREDYEQFF | TGCAGTGCTAGAGAAGACTATGAGCAGTTCTTC
TRBJ1-1 | . | TRBV28 | . | CASGLGSGVFF | TGTGCCAGCGGGCTTGGTTCAGGGGTTTTCTTT
TRBJ2-7 | . | TRBV5-8 | TRBD1 | CASSLLQGKGEQYF | TGTGCCAGCAGCTTGCTACAGGGGAAGGGAGAGCAGTACTTC
TRBJ2-2 | . | TRBV6-5 | . | CASKFDRYTGELFF | TGTGCCAGCAAATTCGACAGGTACACCGGGGAGCTGTTTTTT
TRBJ1-5 | . | TRBV6-5 | . | CASSATFNQPQHF | TGTGCCAGCAGTGCAACATTTAATCAGCCCCAGCATTTT
TRBJ2-2 | . | TRBV6-1 | TRBD2 | CASRKAGSGNGELFF | TGTGCCAGCAGGAAGGCCGGGAGCGGGAACGGGGAGCTGTTTTTT
TRBJ1-3 | few | TRBV11-2 | . | CASSQTVWVENTIYF | TGTGCCAGCAGCCAAACAGTTTGGGTGGAAAACACCATATATTTT
TRBJ2-2 | . | TRBV9 | TRBD1 | CASSPGTVNTGELFF | TGCGCCAGCAGCCCCGGGACAGTGAACACCGGGGAGCTGTTTTTT
TRBJ2-5 | . | TRBV7-3 | TRBD2 | CASSLVGRASGRGETQYF | TGTGCCAGCAGCTTAGTCGGGAGGGCTAGCGGGAGAGGAGAGACCCAGTACTTC
TRBJ2-1 | . | TRBV19 | TRBD1 | CASSSDRGMNNEQFF | TGTGCCAGTAGCTCCGACAGGGGGATGAACAATGAGCAGTTCTTC
TRBJ1-1 | . | TRBV18 | . | CASSPSRVNTEAFF | TGTGCCAGCTCACCATCCAGGGTGAACACTGAAGCTTTCTTT
TRBJ2-5 | . | TRBV28 | TRBD2 | CASSLVGLAQETQYF | TGTGCCAGCAGTTTGGTTGGACTAGCTCAAGAGACCCAGTACTTC
TRBJ1-2 | . | TRBV9 | . | CASSAQGSGYTF | TGTGCCAGCAGCGCCCAGGGTTCTGGCTACACCTTC
TRBJ1-5 | . | TRBV27 | TRBD1 | CASSSTGGGQPQHF | TGTGCCAGCAGTTCTACAGGGGGCGGTCAGCCCCAGCATTTT
TRBJ2-3 | once | TRBV9 | TRBD2 | CASSVGGRGSTDTQYF | TGTGCCAGCAGCGTAGGGGGGAGGGGTAGCACAGATACGCAGTATTTT